Listed below are T cell receptor beta chains from one sample, sequenced in a study of shared clonotypes between healthy human individuals. Libraries were prepared by immunoSEQ multiplex PCR; TCRdb keeps only in-frame clonotypes and omits some of them. The table lists about 2 million clones, roughly 95% of them singletons. Sequencing input: naive CD8+ T cells sorted from blood. The receptors shown here come from a man younger than 30 in good health. Each CDR3 is given with its conserved first and last residue. A D gene is named only where the DNA matches it firmly. The size entry is marked missing in some rows and otherwise reads once, few, many or a size class.

TRBD1,TRBJ1-2,.,TRBV4-1,TGCGCCAGCAGCCAATCTGGGACAGGGGCCTATGGCTACACCTTC,CASSQSGTGAYGYTF
TRBD1,TRBJ1-5,.,TRBV18,TGTGCCAGCTCAGACAGGGGATTGAGCAATCAGCCCCAGCATTTT,CASSDRGLSNQPQHF
.,TRBJ2-7,.,TRBV27,TGTGCCAGCAGCCCGAAAGGGACCGGATTTATGTCGTACGAGCAGTACTTC,CASSPKGTGFMSYEQYF
.,TRBJ1-1,.,TRBV19,TGTGCCAGTAGGGAACCTATGAACACTGAAGCTTTCTTT,CASREPMNTEAFF
.,TRBJ1-3,once,TRBV15,TGTGCCACCAGCAGAGAAGGGGTTACAGGAAACACCATATATTTT,CATSREGVTGNTIYF
.,TRBJ2-3,.,TRBV13,TGTGCCAGCAGTAGGACAGACGGACTAGTTACAGATACGCAGTATTTT,CASSRTDGLVTDTQYF
.,TRBJ1-4,once,TRBV27,TGTGCCAGCAGTTTAAAGTACAGGGTCCCTAATGAAAAACTGTTTTTT,CASSLKYRVPNEKLFF
.,TRBJ2-7,few,TRBV7-9,TGTGCCAGCAGCGGGGACTCCTACGAGCAGTACTTC,CASSGDSYEQYF
.,TRBJ2-7,.,TRBV7-9,TGTGCCAGCAGCCTGACTAGCTACGAGCAGTACTTC,CASSLTSYEQYF
TRBD1,TRBJ1-2,once,TRBV27,TGTGCCAGCAGATCAGGGGGTTTGGTCTATGGCTACACCTTC,CASRSGGLVYGYTF